These T cell receptor beta chains were read from a single sample in a study of blood T cell repertoires in COVID-19. Profiling relied on immunoSEQ multiplex PCR, and the TCRdb table lists in-frame clones only, not all of them. This sample has about 190,000 clones, with 82% found just once. The specimen sequenced was peripheral blood. The origin of the receptors is an older woman with COVID-19, enrolled during active disease. Each CDR3 is given with its conserved first and last residue. A D gene is named only where the DNA matches it firmly. Clone sizes are given selectively: once, few, many, or a class where the clone is expanded.

TRBD1	TRBV19	TRBJ1-3	NA	TGTGCCAGTAGTACGACAGGGTCATCTGGAAACACCATATATTTT	CASSTTGSSGNTIYF
NA	TRBV5-1	TRBJ2-3	NA	TGCGCCAGCAGCTTGGACGGCGCCGGGAGCACAGATACGCAGTATTTT	CASSLDGAGSTDTQYF
NA	TRBV21-1	TRBJ1-5	NA	TGTGCCATCCACCTTTTCCCGGTCAATCAGCCCCAGCATTTT	CAIHLFPVNQPQHF
TRBD1	TRBV19	TRBJ1-6	NA	TGTGCCACTACGACAGGGGGATCCTATAATTCACCCCTCCACTTT	CATTTGGSYNSPLHF
NA	TRBV6-4	TRBJ1-1	few	TGTGCCAGCAGTCCAGGGAACCCAACTAAGTACACTGAAGCTTTCTTT	CASSPGNPTKYTEAFF
TRBD1	TRBV3-1/TRBV3-2	TRBJ2-1	NA	TGTGCCAGCAGCCAAGAGAGGGGGCTTGAGCAGTTCTTC	CASSQERGLEQFF
NA	TRBV6-4	TRBJ1-2	NA	TGTGCCAGCAGCCCCACGCGGGGGTCTCGTGGCTACACCTTC	CASSPTRGSRGYTF
NA	TRBV28	TRBJ1-1	NA	TGTGCCAGCAGGACGGGAATGGGGACTGAAGCTTTCTTT	CASRTGMGTEAFF
TRBD2	TRBV5-1	TRBJ2-5	NA	TGCGCCAGCAGCGTAGCGGGAGGAGCAGAGACCCAGTACTTC	CASSVAGGAETQYF
NA	TRBV6-5	TRBJ2-3	NA	TGTGCCAGCAGTCCCCTCAGGGATGCAGATACGCAGTATTTT	CASSPLRDADTQYF
NA	TRBV6-4	TRBJ1-6	NA	TGTGCCAGCAGACCTCAGGGGATTAACGGGAATTCACCCCTCCACTTT	CASRPQGINGNSPLHF